This is a list of T cell receptor beta chains from one sample in a study of OX40 agonist ivuxolimab in advanced cancers. Sequencing was performed with immunoSEQ multiplex PCR; in TCRdb, only in-frame clones are kept and a portion is missing. The repertoire has 60,000 to 70,000 clones, roughly 88% of them found once; the top ten carry approximately 1.1%. Sequenced here: CD4+ or CD8+ T cells sorted from blood, sampled in a trial of the OX40 agonist ivuxolimab. The receptors stem from an adult with an advanced solid tumor such as melanoma, head and neck, liver or kidney cancer. Both conserved end residues are part of each CDR3. A D gene is named only where the DNA matches it firmly. Rows give clone size only sometimes, using once, few, many, or a class for an expanded clone.

size,D,J,V,CDR3,DNA
once,-,TRBJ2-5,TRBV18,CASSPLRGRGGETQYF,TGTGCCAGCTCACCCCTTAGGGGGAGAGGAGGAGAGACCCAGTACTTC
-,-,TRBJ2-7,TRBV7-9,CASSFSSREQSYEQYF,TGTGCCAGCAGCTTCTCTTCGAGGGAACAGTCCTACGAGCAGTACTTC
-,-,TRBJ1-1,TRBV6-5,CASSSGEAFF,TGTGCCAGCAGTTCCGGTGAAGCTTTCTTT
-,TRBD1,TRBJ2-2,TRBV5-1,CASSLQTGQGAPTGELFF,TGCGCCAGCAGCTTGCAGACTGGACAGGGGGCGCCCACCGGGGAGCTGTTTTTT
-,-,TRBJ2-1,TRBV7-8,CASSLDVALSYNEQFF,TGTGCCAGCAGCTTAGATGTAGCGCTTTCTTACAATGAGCAGTTCTTC
-,-,TRBJ2-5,TRBV25-1,CASSGHISETQYF,TGTGCCAGCAGTGGACACATATCAGAGACCCAGTACTTC
-,-,TRBJ2-5,TRBV5-1,CASSLAASQETQYF,TGCGCCAGCAGCTTGGCTGCATCCCAAGAGACCCAGTACTTC
-,TRBD2,TRBJ2-3,TRBV2,CASSAGLAGGADTQYF,TGTGCCAGCAGTGCAGGACTAGCGGGAGGTGCAGATACGCAGTATTTT
-,-,TRBJ2-7,TRBV5-1,CASSRDVTAHEQYF,TGCGCCAGCAGCCGGGACGTAACTGCACACGAGCAGTACTTC
-,-,TRBJ2-7,TRBV27,CASSLWAGVHEQYF,TGTGCCAGCAGTTTATGGGCAGGGGTTCACGAGCAGTACTTC
once,-,TRBJ1-2,TRBV5-1,CTSSLGSGSYGYTF,TGCACCAGCAGCTTGGGTTCGGGGAGCTATGGCTACACCTTC
-,-,TRBJ1-5,TRBV5-6,CASSLGSGGNQPQHF,TGTGCCAGCAGCTTGGGAAGTGGCGGAAATCAGCCCCAGCATTTT
-,TRBD1,TRBJ2-5,TRBV13,CASSSWTGTRETQYF,TGTGCCAGCAGCTCATGGACAGGGACCAGGGAGACCCAGTACTTC
-,TRBD1,TRBJ1-1,TRBV27,CASSFLTGGTEAFF,TGTGCCAGCAGTTTCTTGACAGGGGGCACTGAAGCTTTCTTT
-,-,TRBJ1-6,TRBV21-1,CASSKRPLSDPARSPLHF,TGTGCCAGCAGCAAACGGCCTTTAAGCGACCCGGCCCGTTCACCCCTCCACTTT
-,TRBD1,TRBJ2-7,TRBV10-1,CASSGQGSHEQYF,TGCGCCAGCAGTGGACAGGGCAGCCACGAGCAGTACTTC
-,-,TRBJ2-1,TRBV9,CASSVYRIEQFF,TGTGCCAGCAGCGTCTATAGGATTGAGCAGTTCTTC
once,TRBD1,TRBJ1-4,TRBV28,CASRSGTGVEKLFF,TGTGCCAGCAGGTCCGGGACAGGGGTTGAAAAACTGTTTTTT
-,TRBD2,TRBJ2-1,TRBV29-1,CSAASGRGENEQFF,TGCAGCGCCGCTAGCGGGAGAGGAGAGAATGAGCAGTTCTTC
few,-,TRBJ2-1,TRBV7-3,CASSPLPGPGTDNEQFF,TGTGCCAGCAGCCCACTTCCGGGACCTGGGACGGACAATGAGCAGTTCTTC
-,-,TRBJ2-5,TRBV6-1,CASSRDSSVQETQYF,TGTGCCAGCAGTCGGGACTCATCTGTCCAAGAGACCCAGTACTTC
few,-,TRBJ1-4,TRBV27,CASSPSGHATNEKLFF,TGTGCCAGCAGTCCCTCAGGCCATGCAACTAATGAAAAACTGTTTTTT
-,-,TRBJ2-7,TRBV11-1,CASSQTSSSSYEQYF,TGTGCCAGCAGCCAAACATCCAGTAGCTCCTACGAGCAGTACTTC
once,TRBD1,TRBJ2-7,TRBV5-4,CASSPGQGSSYEQYF,TGTGCCAGCAGCCCGGGACAGGGTAGCTCCTACGAGCAGTACTTC
once,-,TRBJ2-7,TRBV6-6,CASSLSTGVLGQYF,TGTGCCAGCAGCCTATCGACCGGCGTCCTTGGGCAGTACTTC
-,-,TRBJ2-7,TRBV5-1,CASRGDLQSSYEQYF,TGCGCCAGCCGCGGAGACTTGCAGAGCTCCTACGAGCAGTACTTC
-,-,TRBJ2-3,TRBV27,CASSLRRDTDTQYF,TGTGCCAGCAGTTTGCGTAGAGACACAGATACGCAGTATTTT
-,-,TRBJ2-2,TRBV2,CASSELAGTTGELFF,TGTGCCAGCAGTGAACTAGCTGGGACGACCGGGGAGCTGTTTTTT
-,TRBD2,TRBJ2-1,TRBV28,CASSSPGTSDYNEQFF,TGTGCCAGCAGTTCTCCCGGGACTAGCGACTACAATGAGCAGTTCTTC
-,-,TRBJ1-2,TRBV19,CASSMPPGQDYGYTF,TGTGCCAGTAGTATGCCCCCCGGGCAGGACTATGGCTACACCTTC
-,TRBD1,TRBJ2-1,TRBV5-5,CASSFGTGDPFF,TGTGCCAGCAGCTTTGGGACAGGTGATCCGTTCTTC
-,TRBD2,TRBJ2-3,TRBV7-4,CASTLAAGGPGDTQYF,TGTGCCAGCACCCTCGCGGCGGGAGGGCCGGGTGATACGCAGTATTTT
-,-,TRBJ2-2,TRBV21-1,CASSNPTGGEGGELFF,TGTGCCAGCAGCAACCCGACGGGGGGCGAGGGCGGGGAGCTGTTTTTT
-,TRBD2,TRBJ2-1,TRBV29-1,CSGGLPGGFSNEQFF,TGCAGCGGGGGTTTGCCGGGAGGCTTCAGCAATGAGCAGTTCTTC
-,-,TRBJ2-5,TRBV7-9,CASSLGLAQETQYF,TGTGCCAGCAGCTTAGGGCTAGCGCAAGAGACCCAGTACTTC
-,TRBD1,TRBJ2-5,TRBV5-1,CASSLVGTGEETQYF,TGCGCCAGCAGCTTGGTGGGGACAGGGGAAGAGACCCAGTACTTC
-,-,TRBJ2-5,TRBV30,CAWSSLFEGRETQYF,TGTGCCTGGAGTTCCCTGTTTGAGGGTAGAGAGACCCAGTACTTC
-,TRBD2,TRBJ2-2,TRBV11-2,CASSRNSGRAFGELFF,TGTGCCAGCAGCCGAAATAGCGGGAGGGCCTTCGGGGAGCTGTTTTTT
-,-,TRBJ2-7,TRBV7-6,CASSLNQGYEQYF,TGTGCCAGCAGCCTAAATCAGGGTTATGAGCAGTACTTC
-,-,TRBJ1-5,TRBV27,CASSLPGQKQPQHF,TGTGCCAGCAGTTTACCGGGACAAAAACAGCCCCAGCATTTT
few,TRBD2,TRBJ2-3,TRBV5-4,CASSPAGDGADTQYF,TGTGCCAGCAGCCCAGCGGGAGATGGGGCAGATACGCAGTATTTT
-,-,TRBJ1-2,TRBV28,CASSSDTRNYGYTF,TGTGCCAGCAGTTCAGACACTCGTAACTATGGCTACACCTTC
-,-,TRBJ2-2,TRBV6-5,CASSYRIRDTGELFF,TGTGCCAGCAGTTATCGTATTAGGGACACCGGGGAGCTGTTTTTT
-,-,TRBJ2-7,TRBV5-1,CASSLTGTTNYEQYF,TGCGCCAGCAGCCTAACCGGGACCACCAACTACGAGCAGTACTTC